This T cell receptor beta chain was identified in a study of shared clonotypes between healthy human individuals. Study findings and constraints: Represented diversity (both genetic and exposure-history) was limited by the small number of donors.

The data were produced by immunoSEQ multiplex PCR, yet TCRdb's version contains in-frame clones alone and is incomplete. There are some 1,600,000 clones in the sample; roughly 98% occur only once, and less than 0.55% lies in the top ten. Splitting of CD4+ cells produced CD45RA+ naive and CD45RA-negative memory subsets. The CDR3 length is 15 residues. Germline values: CDR1 SGHVS, CDR2 FQNEAQ. J lost 3 bases, V lost 3 bases, and 6 bases had no gene match. This clone was detected only once. Its antigen is undetermined. This chain links TRBV7-8 with TRBJ2-7; 9 bases line up with TRBD2. This TCR was recovered from a man aged 25-45 years in good health. The source material was naive CD4+ T cells sorted from blood. Subset denoted: CD45RA+ positively selected. As DNA, the CDR3 is TGTGCCAGCAGCTTGGTGACTAGCGGCCGCTACGAGCAGTACTTC. This codes for CASSLVTSGRYEQYF.